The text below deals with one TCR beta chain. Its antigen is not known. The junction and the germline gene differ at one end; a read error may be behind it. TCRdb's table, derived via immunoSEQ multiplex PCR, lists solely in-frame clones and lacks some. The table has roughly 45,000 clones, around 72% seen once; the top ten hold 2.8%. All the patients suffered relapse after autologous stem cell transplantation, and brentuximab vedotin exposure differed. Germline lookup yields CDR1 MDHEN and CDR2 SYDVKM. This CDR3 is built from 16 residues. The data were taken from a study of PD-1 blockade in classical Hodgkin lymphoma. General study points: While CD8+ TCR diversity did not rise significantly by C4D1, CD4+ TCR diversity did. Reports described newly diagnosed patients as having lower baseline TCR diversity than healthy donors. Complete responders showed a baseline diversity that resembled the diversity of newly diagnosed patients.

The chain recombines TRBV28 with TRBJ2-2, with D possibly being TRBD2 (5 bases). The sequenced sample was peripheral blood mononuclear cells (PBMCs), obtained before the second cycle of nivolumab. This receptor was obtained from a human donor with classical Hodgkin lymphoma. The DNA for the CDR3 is TGTGCCAGCAGTTTAAGCCCCCAGGAGACCACCGGGAAGCTGTTTTTT. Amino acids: CASSLSPQETTGKLFF.